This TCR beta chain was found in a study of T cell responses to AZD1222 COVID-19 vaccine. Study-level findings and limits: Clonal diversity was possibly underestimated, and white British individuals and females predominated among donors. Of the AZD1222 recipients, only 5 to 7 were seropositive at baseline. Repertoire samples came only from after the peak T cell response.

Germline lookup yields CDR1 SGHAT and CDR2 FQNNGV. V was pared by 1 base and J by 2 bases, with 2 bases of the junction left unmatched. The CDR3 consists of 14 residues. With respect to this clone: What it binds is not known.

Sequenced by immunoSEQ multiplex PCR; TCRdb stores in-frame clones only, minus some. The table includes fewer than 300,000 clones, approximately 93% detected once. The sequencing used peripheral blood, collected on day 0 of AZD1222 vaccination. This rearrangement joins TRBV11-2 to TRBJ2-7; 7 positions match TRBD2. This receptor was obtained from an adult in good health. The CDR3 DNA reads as TGTGCCAGCAGCTTAGGGGGGGGAACCTACGAGCAGTACTTC. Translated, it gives CASSLGGGTYEQYF.